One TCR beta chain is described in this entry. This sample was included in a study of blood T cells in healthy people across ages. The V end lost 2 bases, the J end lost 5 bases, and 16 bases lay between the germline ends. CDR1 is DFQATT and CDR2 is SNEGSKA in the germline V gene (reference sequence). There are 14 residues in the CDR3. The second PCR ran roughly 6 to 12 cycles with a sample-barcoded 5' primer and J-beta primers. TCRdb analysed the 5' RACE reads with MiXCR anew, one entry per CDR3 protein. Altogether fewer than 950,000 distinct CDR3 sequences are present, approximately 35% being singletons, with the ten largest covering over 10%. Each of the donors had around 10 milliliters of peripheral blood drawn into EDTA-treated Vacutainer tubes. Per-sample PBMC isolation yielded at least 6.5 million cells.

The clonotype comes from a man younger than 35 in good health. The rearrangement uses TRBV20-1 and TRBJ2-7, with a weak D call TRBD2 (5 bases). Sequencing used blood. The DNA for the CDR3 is TGCAGTGCTAGATCCAGGACCTCCGGGGACGAGCAGTACTTC. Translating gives CSARSRTSGDEQYF.